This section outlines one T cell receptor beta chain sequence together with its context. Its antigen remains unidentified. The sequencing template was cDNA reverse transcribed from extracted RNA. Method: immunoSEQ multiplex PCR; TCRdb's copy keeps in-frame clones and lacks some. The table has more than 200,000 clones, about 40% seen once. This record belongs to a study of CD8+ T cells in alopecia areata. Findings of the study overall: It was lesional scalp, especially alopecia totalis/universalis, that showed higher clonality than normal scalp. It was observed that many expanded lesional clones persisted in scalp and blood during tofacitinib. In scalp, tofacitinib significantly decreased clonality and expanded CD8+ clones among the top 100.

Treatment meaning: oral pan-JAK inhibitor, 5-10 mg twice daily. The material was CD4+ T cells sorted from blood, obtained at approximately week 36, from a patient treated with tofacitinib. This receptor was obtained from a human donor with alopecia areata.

As DNA, the CDR3 is TGCAGCGTAACAGGGGGGGACTATGGCTACACCTTC. Translated: CSVTGGDYGYTF. The rearrangement links TRBV29-1 to TRBJ1-2; 8 bases are shared with TRBD1. The germline V gene encodes CDR1 SQVTM and CDR2 ANQGSEA. The CDR3 is 12 residues long. V dropped 6 bases and J dropped 3; count of bases not matched to a gene: 3.